These 29 T cell receptor beta chains share one sample of origin, sequenced in a study of OX40 agonist ivuxolimab in advanced cancers. Assay: immunoSEQ multiplex PCR; the TCRdb copy retains only in-frame clones and omits some. This sample has roughly 35,000 clones, with under 85% found just once. Material: CD4+ or CD8+ T cells sorted from blood, obtained in a trial of the OX40 agonist ivuxolimab. Source of these receptors: an adult with an advanced solid tumor such as melanoma, head and neck, liver or kidney cancer.

V is TRBV5-4 and J is TRBJ2-7; the D gene is possibly TRBD1 (5 bases). This CDR3 is 14 amino acids long. Germline lookup yields CDR1 SGHNT and CDR2 YYREEE (reference sequence). Trimming took off 6 bases at V and 2 bases at J, with 15 bases between the two ends. CDR3 bases: TGTGCCAGCACCCCGGGTAGGGGAACCTACGAGCAGTACTTC. Residues: CASTPGRGTYEQYF.

CDR3 nucleotide sequence: TGCGCCAGCAGGACGACAGGGTTAAACACCGGGGAGCTGTTTTTT. This codes for CASRTTGLNTGELFF. The chain has TRBV5-1 and TRBJ2-2; 7 bases are a match to TRBD1. CDR3 length: 15 residues. Germline trimming cut 5 bases from V and 2 bases from J; bases unmatched to any gene: 6. CDR1 SGHRS and CDR2 YFSETQ come from the germline V gene.

This chain connects TRBV2 to TRBJ2-7; D ambiguous. Germline V lookup: CDR1 SNHLY, CDR2 FYNNEI. The V end was cut by 6 bases, the J end by 3 bases, with 12 bases between. CDR3 length: 13 amino acids. CDR3 amino acids: CASRGEAYYEQYF. CDR3 sequence (DNA): TGTGCCAGCAGGGGTGAAGCATACTACGAGCAGTACTTC.

The chain is built from TRBV2 and TRBJ2-1; the D gene could be TRBD1 or TRBD2 (5 bases each). The V gene lost 6 bases and the J gene lost 8 bases, with 14 bases spanning the gap. Germline loops: CDR1 SNHLY, CDR2 FYNNEI. The CDR3 totals 13 residues. In DNA, the CDR3 is TGTGCCAGCAGCGGGACCAGCAACGATGAGCAGTTCTTC. Translated: CASSGTSNDEQFF. Drawing the rest from reference TRBV2 and TRBJ2-1, the complete variable domain is EPEVTQTPSHQVTQMGQEVILRCVPISNHLYFYWYRQILGQKVEFLVSFYNNEISEKSEIFDDQFSVERPDGSNFTLKIRSTKLEDSAMYFCASSGTSNDEQFFGPGTRLTVL.

The chain links TRBV2 to TRBJ1-2; TRBD1 matches at 8 bases. This CDR3 contains 14 residues. Losses at the gene ends were 7 bases for V and 6 bases for J; bases not matched to a gene: 10. Germline CDR1 reads SNHLY; CDR2 reads FYNNEI. CDR3 DNA: TGTGCCAGCAAAGGACAGGGACGGATACATGGCTACACCTTC. Translation gives CASKGQGRIHGYTF.

This clone has more than one count but fewer than ten. CDR3 sequence (DNA): TGTGCCAGCAGCTTCGGCGGCGGGGGGGCCCGGTTCTTC. Protein: CASSFGGGGARFF. The genes are TRBV7-4 and TRBJ2-1, with 9 bases matching TRBD2. CDR1 SGHVT and CDR2 SQSDAQ come from the germline V gene. J lost 15 bases, V lost 3 bases, and 9 bases had no gene match. CDR3 length: 13 residues.

This clone was observed once. The CDR3 bases are TGTGCCAGCAGTTCCTGGGTAGAGACCCAGTACTTC. Encoded protein: CASSSWVETQYF. This chain connects TRBV28 to TRBJ2-5; no reliable D call. V was pared by 4 bases and J by 4 bases, with 7 bases between. Germline values: CDR1 MDHEN, CDR2 SYDVKM. This CDR3 comprises 12 residues.

The chain recombines TRBV7-8 with TRBJ2-7, with D tentatively TRBD1 or TRBD2 (5 bases each). Germline V gene lookup returns CDR1 SGHVS and CDR2 FQNEAQ. The ends were cut back, 5 bases at V and 0 bases at J, with 11 bases in the middle. CDR3 size: 14 residues. CDR3 region: CASSPGGGSYEQYF. The CDR3, as DNA: TGTGCCAGCAGCCCGGGTGGGGGCTCCTACGAGCAGTACTTC.

The chain couples TRBV2 to TRBJ2-2, with D possibly being TRBD2 (5 bases). The germline V and J ends were trimmed by 7 bases and 0 bases, with 12 bases remaining between them. The CDR3 spans 15 residues. Germline CDR1 reads SNHLY; CDR2 reads FYNNEI. The CDR3 DNA follows: TGTGCCAGCAAATGGGGAGATGCGAACACCGGGGAGCTGTTTTTT. It yields the protein CASKWGDANTGELFF. The variable domain in full, with the rest retrieved from reference TRBV2 and TRBJ2-2, is EPEVTQTPSHQVTQMGQEVILRCVPISNHLYFYWYRQILGQKVEFLVSFYNNEISEKSEIFDDQFSVERPDGSNFTLKIRSTKLEDSAMYFCASKWGDANTGELFFGEGSRLTVL.

CDR3 sequence (DNA): TGTGCCAGCAGCGACCGGGACAGGGGCCCGTCGGGAAACACCATATATTTT. Translated, it gives CASSDRDRGPSGNTIYF. The chain carries TRBV9 and TRBJ1-3; 10 bases fit TRBD1. J was trimmed by 4 bases and V by 3 bases; bases with no gene match: 10. The CDR3 totals 17 residues. The germline CDR1 and CDR2 sequences are SGDLS and YYNGEE. The variable domain in full, completed from reference TRBV9 and TRBJ1-3, reads DSGVTQTPKHLITATGQRVTLRCSPRSGDLSVYWYQQSLDQGLQFLIQYYNGEERAKGNILERFSAQQFPDLHSELNLSSLELGDSALYFCASSDRDRGPSGNTIYFGEGSWLTVV.

This chain connects TRBV14 to TRBJ1-6; D is unclear. V lost 1 base and J 3 bases, leaving 4 bases between the germline ends. Germline loops: CDR1 SGHDN, CDR2 FVKESK. The CDR3 is 14 residues long. For the CDR3, the DNA is TGTGCCAGCAGCCAAGTTAACTATAATTCACCCCTCCACTTT. Translating gives CASSQVNYNSPLHF.

DNA for the CDR3: TGTGCCAGCAAACTGCCAGGGACGACCAGCAATCAGCCCCAGCATTTT. Translated, it gives CASKLPGTTSNQPQHF. This chain uses TRBV28 with TRBJ1-5; D may be TRBD1 (5 bases). From germline, CDR1 is MDHEN and CDR2 SYDVKM. Trimming removed 7 bases at V and 1 base at J, with 17 bases between. The CDR3 extends over 16 amino acids. Full variable domain (remainder filled in from reference TRBV28 and TRBJ1-5): DVKVTQSSRYLVKRTGEKVFLECVQDMDHENMFWYRQDPGLGLRLIYFSYDVKMKEKGDIPEGYSVSREKKERFSLILESASTNQTSMYLCASKLPGTTSNQPQHFGDGTRLSIL.

This rearrangement joins TRBV7-9 to TRBJ2-5; D gene ambiguous. The CDR3 extends over 13 amino acids. In germline, CDR1 is SEHNR, CDR2 FQNEAQ (reference sequence). The V gene lost 7 bases and the J gene lost 2 bases, with 11 bases spanning the gap. The CDR3 DNA is TGTGCCAGCATAGCAACACAGCAAGAGACCCAGTACTTC. Protein sequence: CASIATQQETQYF.

This rearrangement joins TRBV6-5 to TRBJ1-1; 7 bases are a match to TRBD1. This CDR3 has 15 amino acids. Trimming took 5 bases from V and 1 from J; bases not matched to a gene: 7. Germline CDR1 is MNHEY and CDR2 is SVGAGI. In nucleotides, the CDR3 is TGTGCCAGCAGTACCAGCGGGACAGCGAACACTGAAGCTTTCTTT. This encodes CASSTSGTANTEAFF.

V is TRBV5-1 and J is TRBJ2-1; 7 positions agree with TRBD1. Germline values: CDR1 SGHRS, CDR2 YFSETQ. The V segment lost 2 bases and the J segment 9 bases; nucleotides outside the gene matches: 5. This CDR3 region has 13 residues. Here the CDR3 reads CASSFTGESEQFF. As DNA, the CDR3 is TGCGCCAGCAGCTTCACAGGGGAGAGTGAGCAGTTCTTC.

V usage is TRBV2 and J usage is TRBJ2-5; D remains ambiguous. The CDR3 sequence is 10 residues long. V lost 3 bases to trimming and J lost 10 bases, with 6 bases between them. Germline CDR1 reads SNHLY; CDR2 reads FYNNEI. CDR3 nucleotide sequence: TGTGCCAGCAGTGACGAAGACCAGTACTTC. Its protein product is CASSDEDQYF.

This clone was counted only a few times. The CDR3 protein is CASSYRADLSSEQYF. The CDR3 DNA reads TGTGCCAGCAGTTACCGGGCGGACTTATCTTCCGAGCAGTACTTC. The rearrangement joins TRBV6-5 to TRBJ2-7, with TRBD2 as a possible D gene (5 bases). V gave up 2 bases and J gave up 6 bases, with 17 bases separating them. The CDR3 covers 15 residues. The germline V gene encodes CDR1 MNHEY and CDR2 SVGAGI.

The rearrangement links TRBV11-2 to TRBJ2-1; D not resolved. Trimming shortened V by 0 bases and J by 6 bases, and 3 bases separated the two germline ends. This CDR3 is built from 12 residues. The germline V gene has CDR1 SGHAT and CDR2 FQNNGV. This CDR3 reads CASSLDINEQFF. CDR3 bases: TGTGCCAGCAGCTTAGACATCAATGAGCAGTTCTTC.

The rearrangement joins TRBV15 to TRBJ2-1, with D perhaps assigned TRBD1 or TRBD2 (5 bases each). The CDR3 consists of 15 residues. Germline V gene lookup returns CDR1 LNHNV and CDR2 YYDKDF (reference sequence). V lost 0 bases to trimming and J lost 2 bases, with 8 bases between them. The CDR3 region has the DNA TGTGCCACCAGCAGAGACGGGGCGGCCTACAATGAGCAGTTCTTC. Protein product: CATSRDGAAYNEQFF.

This rearrangement joins TRBV29-1 to TRBJ2-2; D may be TRBD1 (6 bases). The CDR3 length is 14 residues. V lost 4 bases, J lost 4 bases, and 13 bases lay in between. The germline gives CDR1 SQVTM, CDR2 ANQGSEA. In DNA, the CDR3 is TGCAGCGTTGGGTCTGGGGGCGGCACCGGGGAGCTGTTTTTT. It specifies CSVGSGGGTGELFF.

The chain recombines TRBV27 with TRBJ2-6; D unclear. The CDR3 has 14 amino acids. Germline values: CDR1 MNHEY, CDR2 SMNVEV (reference sequence). V was shortened by 2 bases and J by 0 bases, with 2 bases between the two germline ends. The CDR3 spells CASSLISGANVLTF. The DNA of the CDR3 is TGTGCCAGCAGTTTAATCTCTGGGGCCAACGTCCTGACTTTC.

The J gene is TRBJ2-2, the V gene TRBV30; 7 bases are shared with TRBD2. This CDR3 has 16 amino acids. CDR1 is GTSNPN, CDR2 SVGIG, per germline (reference sequence). Unmatched junction bases numbered 7, after V lost 2 bases and J lost 1 base. In nucleotides, the CDR3 is TGTGCCTGGAGTCCTGCGGGGAGGGGGAACACCGGGGAGCTGTTTTTT. As protein: CAWSPAGRGNTGELFF.

This chain uses TRBV5-6 with TRBJ1-3, with 9 bases matching TRBD1. The CDR3 runs 14 residues. With 4 bases clipped from V and 4 bases from J, the junction kept 3 bases outside the gene matches. Germline CDR1 SGHDT, CDR2 YYEEEE. The CDR3 is CASSPGQGGNTIYF. CDR3 nucleotide sequence: TGTGCCAGCAGCCCCGGACAGGGGGGAAACACCATATATTTT.

V usage is TRBV2 and J usage is TRBJ2-5, with D hard to call. From germline, CDR1 is SNHLY and CDR2 FYNNEI. The CDR3 is made up of 12 amino acids. V lost 5 bases, J lost 5 bases, and 9 bases lay in between. DNA for the CDR3: TGTGCCAGCAGTCGGCTGTTGGAGACCCAGTACTTC. Its protein product is CASSRLLETQYF.

The chain uses TRBV27 and TRBJ2-3, with D possibly TRBD1 on 5 matching bases. Germline-derived CDR1 and CDR2 are MNHEY and SMNVEV (reference sequence). V dropped 2 bases and J dropped 5 bases, with 8 bases sitting between them. This CDR3 comprises 13 residues. The CDR3 DNA is TGTGCCAGCAGTTTACAAAGGGGAGATACGCAGTATTTT. Encoded protein: CASSLQRGDTQYF.

The gene calls are TRBV7-3 and TRBJ2-1; D may be TRBD1 or TRBD2 (6 bases each). This CDR3 has 15 amino acids. V was trimmed by 1 base and J by 3 bases, leaving 10 bases between them. Germline V gene lookup returns CDR1 SGHTA and CDR2 FQGTGA. The CDR3 DNA is TGTGCCAGCAGCTTAAGTGGGGGGCGCTACAATGAGCAGTTCTTC. As protein: CASSLSGGRYNEQFF.

The V call is TRBV7-6, the J call TRBJ2-5; unclear D gene. V lost 5 bases, J lost 5 bases, and 18 bases lay in between. Germline V CDR1 and CDR2: SGHVS, FNYEAQ. The CDR3 is made up of 15 amino acids. The CDR3 loop is CASSVGTIQSETQYF. The CDR3 nucleotides are TGTGCCAGCAGCGTAGGAACAATCCAGTCGGAGACCCAGTACTTC. Together with reference TRBV7-6 and TRBJ2-5, the CDR3 gives the full variable domain: GAGVSQSPRYKVTKRGQDVALRCDPISGHVSLYWYRQALGQGPEFLTYFNYEAQQDKSGLPNDRFSAERPEGSISTLTIQRTEQRDSAMYRCASSVGTIQSETQYFGPGTRLLVL.

This sequence joins TRBV6-6 and TRBJ1-2; 7 nucleotides match TRBD1. J was trimmed by 8 bases and V by 5 bases; bases with no gene match: 8. Germline CDR1 is MNHNY and CDR2 is SVGAGI (reference sequence). CDR3 length: 13 residues. CDR3 in DNA: TGTGCCAGCAGTCTTGACAGGGTCGGGGGCTACACCTTC. This encodes CASSLDRVGGYTF.

The genes are TRBV27 and TRBJ2-7; tentative D call: TRBD1 (6 bases). Germline V lookup: CDR1 MNHEY, CDR2 SMNVEV (reference sequence). V was trimmed by 4 bases and J by 3 bases, leaving 10 bases between them. The CDR3 spans 13 residues. CDR3 amino acids: CASSWGQFYEQYF. CDR3 nucleotides: TGTGCCAGCAGTTGGGGGCAGTTCTACGAGCAGTACTTC.